The clone carrying this TCR beta chain came up a few times. Its antigen is unidentified. Individuals with alopecia areata gave both lesional scalp punch biopsies and peripheral blood for collection. These data belong to a study of CD8+ T cells in alopecia areata. Study information: Administration of oral tofacitinib to treated patients was at 5 to 10 mg twice daily. Whole-study findings and limits: An increase in clonality over normal scalp was evident in lesional scalp, especially alopecia totalis/universalis.

The germline V gene has CDR1 KGHSH and CDR2 LQKENI. CDR3 size: 13 residues. V lost 3 bases, J lost 1 base, and 6 bases lay in between. Reverse transcription of extracted RNA yielded cDNA, which provided the sequencing template. TCRdb keeps only in-frame clones here, not all; method: immunoSEQ multiplex PCR. The sample yields about 120,000 clones, roughly two fifths seen once. This sequence originates from a human donor with alopecia areata. The sequencing sample was made of CD4+ T cells sorted from blood. The rearrangement joins TRBV18 to TRBJ1-1, with unresolved D. This CDR3 is CASSPQANTEAFF. As DNA, the CDR3 is TGTGCCAGCTCACCCCAGGCGAACACTGAAGCTTTCTTT.